Listed below are T cell receptor beta chains from one sample, sequenced in a study of cytomegalovirus exposure and HLA in healthy donors. Repertoires were generated with immunoSEQ multiplex PCR, while TCRdb's copy carries only in-frame clones and drops some. In the table there are over 120,000 clones, approximately 79% of which are singletons. Sequenced sample: PBMCs. These receptors all stem from a man between 18 and 29 years old in good health and CMV-seropositive. Each CDR3 is given with its conserved first and last residue. D genes are given only for firm matches. Clone size is shown for a subset of rows, as once, few, many or a class of expanded clone.

D gene: TRBD1
CDR3 length: 13
V gene: TRBV28
clone size: few
J gene: TRBJ1-1
CDR3 protein: CASSFMTGTEAFF
CDR3 DNA: TGTGCCAGCAGTTTCATGACAGGGACTGAAGCTTTCTTT

D gene: NA
CDR3 length: 12
V gene: TRBV6-1
clone size: few
J gene: TRBJ1-5
CDR3 protein: CASMRGNQPQHF
CDR3 DNA: TGTGCCAGCATGAGGGGCAATCAGCCCCAGCATTTT

D gene: NA
CDR3 length: 15
V gene: TRBV15
clone size: NA
J gene: TRBJ1-2
CDR3 protein: CATRGGTIRNYGYTF
CDR3 DNA: TGTGCCACTCGAGGTGGTACGATCCGTAACTATGGCTACACCTTC

D gene: NA
CDR3 length: 14
V gene: TRBV5-1
clone size: NA
J gene: TRBJ2-7
CDR3 protein: CASSLEVTPEKQYF
CDR3 DNA: TGCGCCAGCAGCTTGGAGGTGACACCAGAGAAGCAGTACTTC

D gene: TRBD1
CDR3 length: 14
V gene: TRBV30
clone size: NA
J gene: TRBJ1-2
CDR3 protein: CAWNPGQGYYGYTF
CDR3 DNA: TGTGCCTGGAACCCAGGACAGGGGTACTATGGCTACACCTTC

D gene: TRBD1
CDR3 length: 14
V gene: TRBV6-5
clone size: NA
J gene: TRBJ2-1
CDR3 protein: CASSPGTGFDEQFF
CDR3 DNA: TGTGCCAGCAGTCCCGGGACAGGGTTCGATGAGCAGTTCTTC

D gene: NA
CDR3 length: 15
V gene: TRBV27
clone size: NA
J gene: TRBJ2-3
CDR3 protein: CASSPPTVHKDTQYF
CDR3 DNA: TGTGCCAGCAGTCCCCCGACAGTTCACAAGGATACGCAGTATTTT

D gene: NA
CDR3 length: 15
V gene: TRBV19
clone size: once
J gene: TRBJ1-6
CDR3 protein: CASVLGTPGNSPLHF
CDR3 DNA: TGTGCCAGTGTTTTAGGGACACCCGGTAATTCACCCCTCCACTTT

D gene: NA
CDR3 length: 15
V gene: TRBV7-2
clone size: NA
J gene: TRBJ2-3
CDR3 protein: CASSLGSRQTDTQYF
CDR3 DNA: TGTGCCAGCAGCTTAGGGTCGCGACAGACAGATACGCAGTATTTT

D gene: NA
CDR3 length: 13
V gene: TRBV6-6
clone size: NA
J gene: TRBJ2-7
CDR3 protein: CASSSGRAYEQYF
CDR3 DNA: TGTGCCAGCAGTTCGGGGAGAGCCTACGAGCAGTACTTC

D gene: NA
CDR3 length: 15
V gene: TRBV6-5
clone size: once
J gene: TRBJ2-2
CDR3 protein: CASSRDGLNTGELFF
CDR3 DNA: TGTGCCAGCAGCCGGGACGGACTAAACACCGGGGAGCTGTTTTTT

D gene: TRBD1
CDR3 length: 15
V gene: TRBV18
clone size: NA
J gene: TRBJ2-7
CDR3 protein: CASSQGQGGSYEQYF
CDR3 DNA: TGTGCCAGCTCACAGGGACAGGGCGGCTCCTACGAGCAGTACTTC

D gene: NA
CDR3 length: 19
V gene: TRBV21-1
clone size: once
J gene: TRBJ2-2
CDR3 protein: CASWREFSGIARNTGELFF
CDR3 DNA: TGTGCCAGCTGGAGGGAGTTTTCGGGTATTGCAAGAAACACCGGGGAGCTGTTTTTT

D gene: NA
CDR3 length: 14
V gene: TRBV5-1
clone size: NA
J gene: TRBJ2-5
CDR3 protein: CASSLGPTEETQYF
CDR3 DNA: TGCGCCAGCAGCTTAGGGCCGACAGAGGAGACCCAGTACTTC

D gene: NA
CDR3 length: 16
V gene: TRBV11-2
clone size: NA
J gene: TRBJ1-6
CDR3 protein: CASSSLEARLNSPLHF
CDR3 DNA: TGTGCCAGCAGCTCATTAGAGGCCCGGCTGAACTCACCCCTCCACTTT

D gene: NA
CDR3 length: 14
V gene: TRBV27
clone size: NA
J gene: TRBJ2-5
CDR3 protein: CASSSYRSQETQYF
CDR3 DNA: TGTGCCAGCAGTTCATACAGGAGTCAAGAGACCCAGTACTTC

D gene: NA
CDR3 length: 13
V gene: TRBV10-2
clone size: few
J gene: TRBJ2-5
CDR3 protein: CASSDRAQETQYF
CDR3 DNA: TGCGCCAGCAGTGACAGGGCCCAAGAGACCCAGTACTTC

D gene: TRBD2
CDR3 length: 15
V gene: TRBV9
clone size: NA
J gene: TRBJ2-7
CDR3 protein: CASSEFPSGRGEQYF
CDR3 DNA: TGTGCCAGCAGTGAGTTTCCTAGCGGGAGGGGCGAGCAGTACTTC

D gene: NA
CDR3 length: 14
V gene: TRBV9
clone size: NA
J gene: TRBJ1-2
CDR3 protein: CASSVQEANYGYTF
CDR3 DNA: TGTGCCAGCAGCGTGCAGGAAGCTAACTATGGCTACACCTTC

D gene: TRBD2
CDR3 length: 18
V gene: TRBV7-6
clone size: once
J gene: TRBJ2-3
CDR3 protein: CASSPRPAGGKSTDTQYF
CDR3 DNA: TGTGCCAGCAGTCCCCGCCCAGCGGGGGGTAAAAGCACAGATACGCAGTATTTT

D gene: TRBD2
CDR3 length: 14
V gene: TRBV2
clone size: few
J gene: TRBJ2-3
CDR3 protein: CASRSSGGADTQYF
CDR3 DNA: TGTGCCAGCAGGTCTAGCGGGGGGGCGGATACGCAGTATTTT

D gene: NA
CDR3 length: 14
V gene: TRBV4-2
clone size: few
J gene: TRBJ1-1
CDR3 protein: CASSQDKRDTEAFF
CDR3 DNA: TGTGCCAGCAGCCAAGATAAACGGGACACTGAAGCTTTCTTT

D gene: NA
CDR3 length: 13
V gene: TRBV6-1
clone size: few
J gene: TRBJ2-5
CDR3 protein: CASSGISQETQYF
CDR3 DNA: TGTGCCAGCAGTGGTATCAGCCAAGAGACCCAGTACTTC

D gene: NA
CDR3 length: 13
V gene: TRBV7-8
clone size: NA
J gene: TRBJ1-5
CDR3 protein: CASSLSGGQPQHF
CDR3 DNA: TGTGCCAGCAGCTTATCCGGGGGTCAGCCCCAGCATTTT

D gene: NA
CDR3 length: 13
V gene: TRBV13
clone size: NA
J gene: TRBJ2-2
CDR3 protein: CASSLYHTGELFF
CDR3 DNA: TGTGCCAGCAGCTTATATCACACCGGGGAGCTGTTTTTT

D gene: TRBD1
CDR3 length: 15
V gene: TRBV30
clone size: NA
J gene: TRBJ2-7
CDR3 protein: CAWKYRDRSSYEQYF
CDR3 DNA: TGTGCCTGGAAGTACCGGGACAGATCCTCCTACGAGCAGTACTTC

D gene: NA
CDR3 length: 13
V gene: TRBV2
clone size: NA
J gene: TRBJ2-7
CDR3 protein: CASRWDIDYEQYF
CDR3 DNA: TGTGCCAGCAGATGGGACATCGACTACGAGCAGTACTTC

D gene: TRBD1
CDR3 length: 15
V gene: TRBV5-1
clone size: NA
J gene: TRBJ2-7
CDR3 protein: CASSLTGTGPYEQYF
CDR3 DNA: TGCGCCAGCAGCTTGACCGGGACAGGCCCCTACGAGCAGTACTTC

D gene: NA
CDR3 length: 12
V gene: TRBV30
clone size: NA
J gene: TRBJ2-2
CDR3 protein: CAWSQTAGELFF
CDR3 DNA: TGTGCCTGGAGTCAAACGGCCGGGGAGCTGTTTTTT

D gene: TRBD2
CDR3 length: 17
V gene: TRBV7-3
clone size: NA
J gene: TRBJ2-2
CDR3 protein: CASSPLVTSGNTGELFF
CDR3 DNA: TGTGCCAGCAGCCCCCTCGTGACTAGCGGGAACACCGGGGAGCTGTTTTTT

D gene: NA
CDR3 length: 14
V gene: TRBV6-5
clone size: NA
J gene: TRBJ2-7
CDR3 protein: CASSFPDRAYEQYF
CDR3 DNA: TGTGCCAGCAGTTTCCCGGACAGAGCCTACGAGCAGTACTTC

D gene: NA
CDR3 length: 13
V gene: TRBV11-2
clone size: NA
J gene: TRBJ2-1
CDR3 protein: CASGGNSYNEQFF
CDR3 DNA: TGTGCCAGCGGGGGGAACTCCTACAATGAGCAGTTCTTC

D gene: TRBD2
CDR3 length: 18
V gene: TRBV7-6
clone size: NA
J gene: TRBJ2-3
CDR3 protein: CASSLRFRSGGAADTQYF
CDR3 DNA: TGTGCCAGCAGCCTTAGGTTTCGGAGCGGGGGAGCGGCAGATACGCAGTATTTT

D gene: NA
CDR3 length: 16
V gene: TRBV7-2
clone size: NA
J gene: TRBJ2-7
CDR3 protein: CASSLVRQGGSYEQYF
CDR3 DNA: TGTGCCAGCAGCTTAGTCCGACAGGGAGGATCCTACGAGCAGTACTTC

D gene: NA
CDR3 length: 14
V gene: TRBV27
clone size: NA
J gene: TRBJ1-1
CDR3 protein: CASSLSWRNTEAFF
CDR3 DNA: TGTGCCAGCAGTTTAAGTTGGAGGAACACTGAAGCTTTCTTT

D gene: NA
CDR3 length: 13
V gene: TRBV5-1
clone size: NA
J gene: TRBJ1-2
CDR3 protein: CASSLRVNYGYTF
CDR3 DNA: TGCGCCAGCAGCTTGAGAGTTAACTATGGCTACACCTTC

D gene: TRBD1
CDR3 length: 13
V gene: TRBV11-1
clone size: NA
J gene: TRBJ2-7
CDR3 protein: CASSSGQDLQRYF
CDR3 DNA: TGTGCCAGCAGCTCTGGACAGGACCTGCAGAGGTACTTC

D gene: NA
CDR3 length: 11
V gene: TRBV11-2
clone size: few
J gene: TRBJ2-7
CDR3 protein: CASSTDYEQYF
CDR3 DNA: TGTGCCAGCAGCACAGACTACGAGCAGTACTTC

D gene: TRBD2
CDR3 length: 16
V gene: TRBV11-3
clone size: NA
J gene: TRBJ2-7
CDR3 protein: CASSPGLAGISYEQYF
CDR3 DNA: TGTGCCAGCAGCCCGGGACTAGCGGGGATCTCCTACGAGCAGTACTTC

D gene: NA
CDR3 length: 13
V gene: TRBV11-2
clone size: NA
J gene: TRBJ1-1
CDR3 protein: CASSLRGRAEAFF
CDR3 DNA: TGTGCCAGCAGCTTAAGAGGGAGGGCTGAAGCTTTCTTT

D gene: TRBD1
CDR3 length: 15
V gene: TRBV5-6
clone size: NA
J gene: TRBJ1-1
CDR3 protein: CASSLPGGDRGEAFF
CDR3 DNA: TGTGCCAGCAGCTTACCGGGAGGGGACAGGGGTGAAGCTTTCTTT